This T cell receptor (beta chain) originates from a study of blood T cell repertoires in COVID-19. Whole-study context: Acute-phase and convalescent COVID-19 samples originated in the United States, Italy and Spain.

This clone was detected only a few times. Clones were sequenced by immunoSEQ multiplex PCR, and TCRdb holds only the in-frame ones, with some missing. The sample holds approximately 170,000 clones, 80% to 90% seen once. The CDR3 consists of 15 residues. From germline, CDR1 is SGHAT and CDR2 FQNNGV. V shed 5 bases and J 6 bases; nucleotides not matched to a gene: 7. The receptor was isolated from a woman aged 80 or older with acute or convalescent COVID-19. The chain recombines TRBV11-2 with TRBJ2-1, with 10 bases matching TRBD1. Sample: peripheral blood. The CDR3 loop is CASSTGGQGFNEQFF. DNA for the CDR3: TGTGCCAGCAGCACTGGGGGACAGGGGTTCAATGAGCAGTTCTTC.